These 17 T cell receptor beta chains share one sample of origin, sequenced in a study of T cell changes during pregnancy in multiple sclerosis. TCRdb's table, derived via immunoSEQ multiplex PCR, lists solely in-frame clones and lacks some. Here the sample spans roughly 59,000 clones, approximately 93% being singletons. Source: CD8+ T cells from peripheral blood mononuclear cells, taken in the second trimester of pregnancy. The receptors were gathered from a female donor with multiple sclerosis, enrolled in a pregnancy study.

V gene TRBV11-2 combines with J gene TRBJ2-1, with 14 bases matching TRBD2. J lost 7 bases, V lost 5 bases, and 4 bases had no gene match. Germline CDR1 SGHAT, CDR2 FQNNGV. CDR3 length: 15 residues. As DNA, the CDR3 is TGTGCCAGCAGCGGGACTAGCGGGAGCGGTAATGAGCAGTTCTTC. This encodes CASSGTSGSGNEQFF.

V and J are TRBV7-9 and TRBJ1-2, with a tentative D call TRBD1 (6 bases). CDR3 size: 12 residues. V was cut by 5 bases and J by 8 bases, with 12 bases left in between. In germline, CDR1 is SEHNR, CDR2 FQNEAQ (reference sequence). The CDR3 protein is CASSLRQAGYTF. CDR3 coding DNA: TGTGCCAGCAGCCTCAGACAGGCGGGCTACACCTTC.

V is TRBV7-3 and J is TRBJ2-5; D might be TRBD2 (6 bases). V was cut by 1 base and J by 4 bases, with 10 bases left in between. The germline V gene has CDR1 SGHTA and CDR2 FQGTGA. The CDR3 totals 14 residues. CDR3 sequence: CASSLSQGGETQYF. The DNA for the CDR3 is TGTGCCAGCAGCTTAAGCCAGGGAGGAGAGACCCAGTACTTC.

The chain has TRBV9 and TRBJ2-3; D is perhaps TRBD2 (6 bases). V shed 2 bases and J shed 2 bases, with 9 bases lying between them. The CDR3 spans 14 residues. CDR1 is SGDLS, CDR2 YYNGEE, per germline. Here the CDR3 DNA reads TGTGCCAGCAGCGTCGCGGGGATCACAGATACGCAGTATTTT. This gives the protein CASSVAGITDTQYF.

CDR3 DNA sequence: TGTGCCAGCAGTTTAGGACTAGCGGGAGGGCCGGGATATGAGCAGTACTTC. Translated: CASSLGLAGGPGYEQYF. This rearrangement joins TRBV28 to TRBJ2-7, with 15 bases aligning to TRBD2. Trimming removed 2 bases from V and 7 bases from J; junction bases left unmatched: 9. Germline-derived CDR1 and CDR2 are MDHEN and SYDVKM. The CDR3 spans 17 residues.

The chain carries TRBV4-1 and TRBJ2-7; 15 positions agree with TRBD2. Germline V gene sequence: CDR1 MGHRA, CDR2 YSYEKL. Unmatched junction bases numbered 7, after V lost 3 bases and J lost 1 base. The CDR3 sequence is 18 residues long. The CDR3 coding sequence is TGCGCCAGCAGCCACCTGGGACTAGCGGGAGGCAAATCCTACGAGCAGTACTTC. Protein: CASSHLGLAGGKSYEQYF.

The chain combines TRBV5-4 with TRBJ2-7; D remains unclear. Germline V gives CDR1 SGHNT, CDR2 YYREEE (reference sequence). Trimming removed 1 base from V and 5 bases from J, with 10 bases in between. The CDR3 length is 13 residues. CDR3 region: CASSLSAADEQYF. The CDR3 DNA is TGTGCCAGCAGCTTGAGCGCAGCCGACGAGCAGTACTTC. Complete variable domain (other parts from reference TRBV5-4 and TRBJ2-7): ETGVTQSPTHLIKTRGQQVTLRCSSQSGHNTVSWYQQALGQGPQFIFQYYREEENGRGNFPPRFSGLQFPNYSSELNVNALELDDSALYLCASSLSAADEQYFGPGTRLTVT.

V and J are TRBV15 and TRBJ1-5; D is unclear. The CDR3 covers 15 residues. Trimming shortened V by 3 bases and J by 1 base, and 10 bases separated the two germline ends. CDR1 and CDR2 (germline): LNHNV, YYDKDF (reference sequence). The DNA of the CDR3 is TGTGCCACCAGCAGGGAACATAGCAGCAATCAGCCCCAGCATTTT. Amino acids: CATSREHSSNQPQHF.

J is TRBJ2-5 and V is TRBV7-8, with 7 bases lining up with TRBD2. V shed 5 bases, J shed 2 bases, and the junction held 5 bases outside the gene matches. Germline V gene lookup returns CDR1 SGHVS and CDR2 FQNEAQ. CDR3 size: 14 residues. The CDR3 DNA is TGTGCCAGCAGCCCCCTCGGGGGGCAAGAGACCCAGTACTTC. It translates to CASSPLGGQETQYF.

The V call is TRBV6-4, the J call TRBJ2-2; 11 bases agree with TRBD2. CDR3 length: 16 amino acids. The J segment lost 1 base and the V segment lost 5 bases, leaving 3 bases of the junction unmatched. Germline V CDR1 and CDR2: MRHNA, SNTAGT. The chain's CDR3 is CASSTGLAENTGELFF. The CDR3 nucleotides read TGTGCCAGCAGTACGGGACTAGCGGAGAACACCGGGGAGCTGTTTTTT.

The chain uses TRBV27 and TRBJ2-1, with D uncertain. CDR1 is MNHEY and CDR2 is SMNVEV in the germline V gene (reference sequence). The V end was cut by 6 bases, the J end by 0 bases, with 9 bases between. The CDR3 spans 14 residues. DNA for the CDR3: TGTGCCAGCAGGACTGAGAGCTCCTACAATGAGCAGTTCTTC. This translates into CASRTESSYNEQFF.

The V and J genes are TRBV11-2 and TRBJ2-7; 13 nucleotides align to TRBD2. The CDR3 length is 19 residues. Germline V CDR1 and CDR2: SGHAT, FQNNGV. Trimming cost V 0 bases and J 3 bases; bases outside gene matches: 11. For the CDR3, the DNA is TGTGCCAGCAGCTTAGAGGGAGGGACTAGCGGGATGGGGGTCTACGAGCAGTACTTC. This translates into CASSLEGGTSGMGVYEQYF.

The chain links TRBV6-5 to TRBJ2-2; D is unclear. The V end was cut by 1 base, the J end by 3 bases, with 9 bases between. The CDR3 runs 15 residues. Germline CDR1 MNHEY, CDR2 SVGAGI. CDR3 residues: CASSYYRGHTGELFF. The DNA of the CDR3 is TGTGCCAGCAGTTACTATAGAGGCCACACCGGGGAGCTGTTTTTT.

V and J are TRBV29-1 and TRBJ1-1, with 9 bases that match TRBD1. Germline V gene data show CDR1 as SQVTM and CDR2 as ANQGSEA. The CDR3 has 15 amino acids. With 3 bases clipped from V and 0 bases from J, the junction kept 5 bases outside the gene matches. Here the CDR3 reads CSVEDRGRVNTEAFF. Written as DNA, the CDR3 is TGCAGCGTTGAGGACAGGGGTCGGGTGAACACTGAAGCTTTCTTT.

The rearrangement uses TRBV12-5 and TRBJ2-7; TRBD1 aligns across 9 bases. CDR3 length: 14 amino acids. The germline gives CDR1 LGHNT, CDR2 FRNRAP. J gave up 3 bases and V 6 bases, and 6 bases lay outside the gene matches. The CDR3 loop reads CASGRDRDFYEQYF. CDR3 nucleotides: TGTGCTAGTGGACGGGACAGGGATTTCTACGAGCAGTACTTC.

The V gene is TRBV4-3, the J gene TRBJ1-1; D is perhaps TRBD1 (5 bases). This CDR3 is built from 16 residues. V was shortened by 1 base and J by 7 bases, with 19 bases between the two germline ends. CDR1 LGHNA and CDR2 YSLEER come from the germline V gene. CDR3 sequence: CASSQGATIRGDEAFF. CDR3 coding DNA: TGCGCCAGCAGCCAAGGGGCGACCATTAGGGGCGATGAAGCTTTCTTT.

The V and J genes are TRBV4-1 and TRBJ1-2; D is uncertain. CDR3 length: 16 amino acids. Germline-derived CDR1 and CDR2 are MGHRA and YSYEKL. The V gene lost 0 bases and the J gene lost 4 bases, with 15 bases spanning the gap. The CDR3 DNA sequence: TGCGCCAGCAGCCAAGATTTGAGGGAGCGGAGCTATGGCTACACCTTC. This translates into CASSQDLRERSYGYTF.